This T cell receptor (beta chain) derives from a study of blood T cells in healthy people across ages (dated by TCRdb to between 2014 and 2017). Regarding the complete study: In model experiments, roughly one uniquely barcoded TCR beta cDNA molecule per two T cells was captured by template switching. To track age-related changes in TCR beta repertoire diversity, the study relied on deep sequencing normalized with unique cDNA molecular identifiers. To avoid experimental bias, donors of different ages were distributed randomly across sequencing lanes. Using the same blood draw, the study looked at two additional independent replicas of 1 million unique cDNA reads for two donors, one aged 18 to 30 and the other aged 80 or older. Donors were grouped into four age groups: young (average roughly 17 years), middle-aged (roughly 40), aged (approximately 67) and long-lived (around 82).

The roughly 38 donors, aged 6 to 90 years, were systemically healthy Caucasian individuals from Russia. About 9.1 milliliters of peripheral blood were collected from each donor into EDTA-treated Vacutainer tubes. Ficoll-Paque density-gradient centrifugation was used to isolate PBMCs, with at least 6.5 million obtained per sample. Total RNA, at least 6 micrograms per sample, was extracted from PBMCs with Trizol reagent. For every donor, flow cytometry on a PBMC aliquot measured the percentage of naive CD45RAhigh/CD27high T cells. Study-level results and caveats: Because profiling used bulk unsorted PBMCs, naive and antigen-experienced compartments could not be compared conclusively. Estimates of total diversity from one million sequenced T cells were regarded as lower bounds and underestimates. As age increased, observed TCR beta diversity per million T cells dropped in a roughly linear way, and a significant reduction was already evident by age 40. The CMV infection status of donors was not known, potentially confounding age-related changes in expanded clonotypes. The long-lived group showed more naive CD4+ T cells, fewer expanded clones and increased TCR diversity than the aged group, suggesting age selection. Observed TCR beta diversity correlated strongly with the percentage of naive T cells measured by flow cytometry.

As concerns this clonotype: Its antigen is unknown. The junction and the germline gene differ at one end; a read error may be behind it.

The cysteine opens and the phenylalanine closes a CDR3 of 13 amino acids. Just the 39-base CDR3 DNA is kept, in frame starting at base 1. Reading the germline V gene gives CDR1 KGHSH and CDR2 LQKENI. Library method: 5' RACE. Sequenced on an Illumina HiSeq 2500. A second PCR of about 6 to 11 cycles was performed with a sample-barcoded 5' primer and a J-beta primer mix. Each TCR beta cDNA molecule received a unique molecular identifier from a template-switch 5' adaptor carrying 12 random nucleotides. Each sample yielded at least 2.5 million CDR3-containing paired-end reads. The Mint cDNA synthesis kit, primed by a TRBC-specific oligonucleotide, was used to synthesize first-strand cDNA from all RNA. Following uracil-DNA glycosylase treatment, all cDNA underwent a first 18-cycle PCR with the universal primers M1SS and BC2_uni_R. Under the source paper's analysis protocol: Each sample was normalized by randomly selecting 1 million high-quality reads, each carrying a distinct molecular identifier. Reads with shared molecular identifiers were discarded instead of being binned into consensus sequences. CDR3 identification, clonotype clustering and error correction used MiTCR with a Q25 quality threshold and the strictest error-elimination algorithm. A nonparametric unseen species model with Euler transformation was used to estimate lower-bound total TCR beta diversity. In TCRdb, the public reads were trimmed at Q25 with fastp and aligned with MiXCR, with productive beta chains retained. Rows are unified per CDR3 protein, each entry keeping the most common DNA and genes. In this record, the V and J calls reflect TCRdb's handling and not the investigators' own analysis. The table for this sample lists just over 1 million distinct CDR3 sequences; around 43% of them were counted only once. Of the sample, 15% to 20% is held by the ten largest clones.

The sequence joins TRBV18 to TRBJ2-1; a tentative D match to TRBD2 spans 6 bases. The sequence derives from a woman aged 60-75 years in good health. Sequenced: blood. The CDR3 reads CASSPLSSDEQFF. The DNA reads TGTGCCAGTTCACCACTCTCTAGCGATGAGCAGTTCTTC.